This T cell receptor beta chain was identified in a study of blood T cell repertoires in COVID-19. Whole-study context: The cDNA or gDNA used as material had been derived from T cells, B-cell-depleted T cells, or PBMCs.

There are 13 residues in the CDR3. V lost 5 bases, J lost 1 base, and 2 bases stayed unmatched. Germline CDR1 is SGHRS and CDR2 is YFSETQ. How the authors handled the data: Counts of nucleated cells, estimated from reference gene primer amplification, were obtained. Assay used: immunoSEQ multiplex PCR; TCRdb lists only in-frame clones, some missing. V and J calls and clone size are copied from that table; D and trimming were computed from the DNA. The sample records under 200,000 clones, around 88% being singletons. Residents of 20 to 25 US areas, aged roughly 18 to 89 years, made up the participants. Researchers sorted participants into cohorts using their self-reported clinical history.

The TCR sequence derives from a man between 40 and 49 years old with acute COVID-19. The sequenced sample was PBMCs or T cells enriched from blood (not recorded which). V usage is TRBV5-1 and J usage is TRBJ1-1, with 7 bases identical to TRBD1. CDR3 sequence reads: CASRRQGNTEAFF. CDR3 DNA sequence: TGCGCCAGCAGACGACAGGGGAACACTGAAGCTTTCTTT.